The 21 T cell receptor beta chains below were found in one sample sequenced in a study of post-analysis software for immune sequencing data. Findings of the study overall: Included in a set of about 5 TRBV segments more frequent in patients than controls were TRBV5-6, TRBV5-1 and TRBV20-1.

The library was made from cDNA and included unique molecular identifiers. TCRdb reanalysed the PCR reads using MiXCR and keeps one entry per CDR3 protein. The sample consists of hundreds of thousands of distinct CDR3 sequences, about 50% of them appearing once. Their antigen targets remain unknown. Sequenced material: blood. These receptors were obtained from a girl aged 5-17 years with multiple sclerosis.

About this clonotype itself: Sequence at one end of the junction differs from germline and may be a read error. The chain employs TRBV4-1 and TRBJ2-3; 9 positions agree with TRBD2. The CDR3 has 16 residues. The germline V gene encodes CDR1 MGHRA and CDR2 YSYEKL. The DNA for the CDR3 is TGCGCCAGCAGCCTAATAGCGGGGGTTAGCACAGATACGCGGTATTTT. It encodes CASSLIAGVSTDTRYF.

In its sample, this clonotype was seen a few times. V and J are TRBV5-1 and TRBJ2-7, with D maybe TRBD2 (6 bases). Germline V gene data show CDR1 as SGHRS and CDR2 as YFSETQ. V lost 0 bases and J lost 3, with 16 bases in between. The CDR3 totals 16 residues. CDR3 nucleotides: TGCGCCAGCAGCTTGGGCGGGACGGAGCTCGTCTACGAGCAGTACTTC. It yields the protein CASSLGGTELVYEQYF.

The DNA of the CDR3 is TGTGCCTGGAGTATGGGGAACTATGGCTACACCTTC. This translates into CAWSMGNYGYTF. The chain joins TRBV30 to TRBJ1-2; D unresolved. The germline V gene encodes CDR1 GTSNPN and CDR2 SVGIG (reference sequence). This CDR3 is built from 12 residues. V lost 2 bases and J lost 2, with 6 bases in between.

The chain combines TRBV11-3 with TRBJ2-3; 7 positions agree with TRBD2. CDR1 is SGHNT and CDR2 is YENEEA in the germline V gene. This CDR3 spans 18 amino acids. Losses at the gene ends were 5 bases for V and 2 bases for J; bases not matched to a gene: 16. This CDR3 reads CASSHTGYAGVSTDTQYF. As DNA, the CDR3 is TGTGCCAGCAGCCATACAGGATATGCGGGAGTGTCCACAGATACGCAGTATTTT.

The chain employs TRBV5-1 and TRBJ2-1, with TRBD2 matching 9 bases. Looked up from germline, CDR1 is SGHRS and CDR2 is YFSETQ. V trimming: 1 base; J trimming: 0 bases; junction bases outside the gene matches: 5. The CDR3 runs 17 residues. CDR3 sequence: CASSLPSGASSYNEQFF. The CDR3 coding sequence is TGCGCCAGCAGCTTGCCTAGCGGGGCGAGCTCCTACAATGAGCAGTTCTTC.

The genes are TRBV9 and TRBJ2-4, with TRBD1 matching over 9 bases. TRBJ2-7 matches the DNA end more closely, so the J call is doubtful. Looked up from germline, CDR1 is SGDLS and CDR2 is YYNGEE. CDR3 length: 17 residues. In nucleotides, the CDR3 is TGTGCCAGCAGCGTAGGTATGGGGAGACAGGGGGTACGCGAGCAGTACTTC. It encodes CASSVGMGRQGVREQYF.

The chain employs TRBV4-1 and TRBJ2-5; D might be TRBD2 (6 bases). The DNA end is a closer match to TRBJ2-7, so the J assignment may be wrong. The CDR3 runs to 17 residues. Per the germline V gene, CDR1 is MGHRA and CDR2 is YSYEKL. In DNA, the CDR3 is TGCGCCAGCAGCCTCGGGACTGACACGCCGGCGGCCTACGAGCAGTACTTC. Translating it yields CASSLGTDTPAAYEQYF.

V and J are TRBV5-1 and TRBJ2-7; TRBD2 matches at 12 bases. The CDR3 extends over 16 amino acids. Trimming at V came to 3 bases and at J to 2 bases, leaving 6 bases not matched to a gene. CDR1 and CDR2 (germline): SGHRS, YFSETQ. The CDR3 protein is CASSSTRTSGAYEQYF. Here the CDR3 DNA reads TGCGCCAGCAGCTCTACCCGGACTAGCGGGGCCTACGAGCAGTACTTC.

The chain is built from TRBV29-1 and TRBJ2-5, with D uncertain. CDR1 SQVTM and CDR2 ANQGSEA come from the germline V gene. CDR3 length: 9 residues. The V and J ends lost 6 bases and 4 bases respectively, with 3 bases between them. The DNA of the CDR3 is TGCAGCGTCCCAGAGACCCAGTACTTC. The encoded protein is CSVPETQYF.

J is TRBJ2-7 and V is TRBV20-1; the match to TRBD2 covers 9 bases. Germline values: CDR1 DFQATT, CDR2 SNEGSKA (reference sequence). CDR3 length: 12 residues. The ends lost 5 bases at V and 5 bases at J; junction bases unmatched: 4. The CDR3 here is CSAEAGGHEQYF. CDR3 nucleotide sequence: TGCAGTGCTGAAGCGGGAGGCCACGAGCAGTACTTC.

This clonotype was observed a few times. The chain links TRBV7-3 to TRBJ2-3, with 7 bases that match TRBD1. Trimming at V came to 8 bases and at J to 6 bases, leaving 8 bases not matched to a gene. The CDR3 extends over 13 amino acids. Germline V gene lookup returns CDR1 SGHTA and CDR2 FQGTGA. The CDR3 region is CASGNRGSDTQYF. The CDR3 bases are TGTGCCAGCGGGAACAGGGGATCGGATACGCAGTATTTT.

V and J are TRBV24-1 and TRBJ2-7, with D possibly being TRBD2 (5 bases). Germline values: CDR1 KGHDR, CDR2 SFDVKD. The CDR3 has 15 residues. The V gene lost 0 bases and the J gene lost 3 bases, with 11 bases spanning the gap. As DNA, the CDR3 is TGTGCCACCAGTGATTTGCCGGGGAAAGGCTACGAGCAGTACTTC. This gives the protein CATSDLPGKGYEQYF.

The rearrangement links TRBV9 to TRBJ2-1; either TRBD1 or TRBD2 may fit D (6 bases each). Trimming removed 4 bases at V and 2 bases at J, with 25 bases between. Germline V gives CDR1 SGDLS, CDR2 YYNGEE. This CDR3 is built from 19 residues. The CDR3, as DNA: TGTGCCAGCAGCCCAGACGGGGGCGCTTACGGGGGCCCCTACAATGAGCAGTTCTTC. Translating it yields CASSPDGGAYGGPYNEQFF.

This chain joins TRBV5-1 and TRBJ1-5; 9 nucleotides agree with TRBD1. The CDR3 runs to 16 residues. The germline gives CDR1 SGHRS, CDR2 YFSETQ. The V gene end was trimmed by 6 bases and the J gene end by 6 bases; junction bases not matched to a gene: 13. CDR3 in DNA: TGCGCCAGCAACGCCCCAACAGGGGGCGTGGGTCAGCCCCAGCATTTT. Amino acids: CASNAPTGGVGQPQHF.

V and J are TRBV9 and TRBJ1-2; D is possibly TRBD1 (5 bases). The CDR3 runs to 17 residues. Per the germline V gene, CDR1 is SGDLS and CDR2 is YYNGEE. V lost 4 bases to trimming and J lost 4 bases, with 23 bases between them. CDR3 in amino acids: CASSPDAGREGPYGYTF. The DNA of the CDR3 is TGTGCCAGCAGCCCCGACGCGGGCAGGGAGGGTCCCTATGGCTACACCTTC.

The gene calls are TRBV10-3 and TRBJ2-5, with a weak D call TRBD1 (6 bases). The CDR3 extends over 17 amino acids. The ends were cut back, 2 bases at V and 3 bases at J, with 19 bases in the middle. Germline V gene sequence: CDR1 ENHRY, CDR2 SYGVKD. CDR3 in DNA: TGTGCCATCAGTGAGGGGCCAGGGGCGAGTGGAAAAGAGACCCAGTACTTC. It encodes CAISEGPGASGKETQYF.

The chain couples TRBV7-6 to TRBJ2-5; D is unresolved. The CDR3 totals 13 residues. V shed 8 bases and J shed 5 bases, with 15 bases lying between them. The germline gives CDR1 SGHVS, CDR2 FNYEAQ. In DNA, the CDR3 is TGTGCCAGCGCCAAGGAACCATGGGAGACCCAGTACTTC. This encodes CASAKEPWETQYF.

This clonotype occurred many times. CDR3 in amino acids: CASSLPGFNEQYF. CDR3 DNA: TGTGCCAGCAGCTTGCCGGGGTTCAACGAGCAGTACTTC. This chain connects TRBV5-4 to TRBJ2-5; D may be TRBD2 (5 bases). The J call may be wrong; the DNA end is better matched by TRBJ2-7. Germline assignment: CDR1 SGHNT and CDR2 YYREEE (reference sequence). The CDR3 loop spans 13 amino acids.

The CDR3, as DNA: TGTGCCAGCAGCTTCAGACCGAGGGGGGTCGGCACTGAAGCTTTCTTT. It specifies CASSFRPRGVGTEAFF. This chain joins TRBV7-3 and TRBJ1-1; tentatively, D is TRBD1 (6 bases). The CDR3 loop spans 16 amino acids. Germline CDR1 reads SGHTA; CDR2 reads FQGTGA. V was clipped by 3 bases and J by 4 bases, with 18 bases between them.

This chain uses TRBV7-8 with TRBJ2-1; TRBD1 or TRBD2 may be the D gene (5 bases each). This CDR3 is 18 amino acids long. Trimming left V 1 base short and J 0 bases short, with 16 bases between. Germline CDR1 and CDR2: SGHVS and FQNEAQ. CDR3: CASSLEPGWDVSYNEQFF. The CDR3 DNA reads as TGTGCCAGCAGCTTAGAACCCGGGTGGGACGTCTCCTACAATGAGCAGTTCTTC.

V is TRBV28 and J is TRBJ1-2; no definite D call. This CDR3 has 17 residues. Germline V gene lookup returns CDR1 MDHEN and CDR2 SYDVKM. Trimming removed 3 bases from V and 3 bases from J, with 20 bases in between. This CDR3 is CASSFEVVGGSDYGYTF. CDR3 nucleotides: TGTGCCAGCAGTTTTGAGGTAGTAGGTGGATCGGACTATGGCTACACCTTC.